These 8 T cell receptor beta chains originate from one sample sequenced in a study of T cells in Graves' hyperthyroidism and ophthalmopathy. Template material for amplifying TCR beta CDR3 regions consisted of RNA transcripts. First-round RT-PCR with HTBI primers amplified the TCR CDR3 region. TCRdb redid the calling of the multiplex PCR reads with MiXCR, one entry per CDR3 protein. Altogether 250,000 to 400,000 distinct CDR3 sequences are present, approximately 15% being singletons, with the ten largest covering about a third. Specimen: blood. Source of these receptors: a woman aged 40 to 50 with Graves' ophthalmopathy.

The sample holds many counts of this clonotype. The genes are TRBV5-1 and TRBJ1-1; a weak D match, TRBD1 (5 bases). Germline loops: CDR1 SGHRS, CDR2 YFSETQ. The V end was cut by 3 bases, the J end by 1 base, with 10 bases between. CDR3 length: 14 residues. The CDR3 spells CASSYRGGNTEAFF. In DNA form, the CDR3 reads TGCGCCAGCAGCTACCGGGGCGGGAACACTGAAGCTTTCTTT.

V is TRBV5-1 and J is TRBJ1-4; the D is unclear. Germline CDR1 and CDR2: SGHRS and YFSETQ. The CDR3 loop spans 15 amino acids. Trimming removed 4 bases at V and 6 bases at J, with 16 bases between. The CDR3 is CASSPQQPEDEKLFF. CDR3 nucleotide sequence: TGCGCCAGCAGCCCACAACAACCCGAGGATGAAAAACTGTTTTTT.

A word on this clonotype: A much larger clone is a single base away; this may be a read error. The chain employs TRBV6-1 and TRBJ1-2; no definite D call. The CDR3 extends over 15 amino acids. Germline CDR1 MNHNS, CDR2 SASEGT. CDR3 DNA: TGTGCCGGCAGTACACCTCGGGGTGTGGGCTATGGCTACACCTTC. Amino acids: CAGSTPRGVGYGYTF.

V is TRBV11-3 and J is TRBJ2-3; 10 bases map to TRBD2. The CDR3 has 18 amino acids. The germline gives CDR1 SGHNT, CDR2 YENEEA. Germline trimming cut 1 base from V and 2 bases from J; bases unmatched to any gene: 9. Here the CDR3 DNA reads TGTGCCAGCAGCTTAGGCCCCCAAGCGGGGGGGCACACAGATACGCAGTATTTT. This translates into CASSLGPQAGGHTDTQYF.

This clonotype was observed at least ten times. The chain joins TRBV20-1 to TRBJ2-5; no reliable D call. The V end lost 3 bases, the J end lost 1 base, and 9 bases lay between the germline ends. This CDR3 spans 13 amino acids. Germline loops: CDR1 DFQATT, CDR2 SNEGSKA (reference sequence). The CDR3 sequence: CSASSRIQETQYF. The CDR3 DNA sequence: TGCAGTGCTAGCTCACGGATCCAAGAGACCCAGTACTTC.

Notes on this clonotype: This may stem from a read error, because a much larger clone lies one nucleotide away. The chain recombines TRBV2 with TRBJ2-4; 13 bases fit TRBD2. The tail of the sequence fits TRBJ2-1 better, so the J call may be wrong. The V gene's germline CDR1 is SNHLY and CDR2 FYNNEI. The CDR3 loop spans 14 amino acids. CDR3 residues: CASRGTSGRDDQFF. DNA of the CDR3: TGTGCCAGCAGGGGAACTAGCGGGAGGGATGATCAGTTCTTC.

This clonotype was recorded at least ten times. This sequence joins TRBV20-1 and TRBJ2-5, with TRBD2 as a possible D gene (5 bases). In germline, CDR1 is DFQATT, CDR2 SNEGSKA (reference sequence). V was cut by 3 bases and J by 1 base, with 18 bases left in between. The CDR3 runs to 16 residues. CDR3 loop: CSASPTTGTTQETQYF. The CDR3 DNA reads as TGCAGTGCTAGCCCCACTACGGGAACCACCCAAGAGACCCAGTACTTC.

This clonotype was observed at least ten times. The CDR3 sequence is CASSSWGVEGYTF. CDR3 nucleotides: TGTGCCAGCAGTTCTTGGGGAGTAGAAGGCTACACCTTC. This chain links TRBV12-3 or TRBV12-4 with TRBJ1-2, with unresolved D. CDR3 size: 13 residues. Trimming removed 4 bases from V and 8 bases from J, with 14 bases in between.